This passage covers 19 T cell receptor beta chains from one sample sequenced in a study of monozygotic twins with cystic fibrosis. Using immunoSEQ multiplex PCR, the repertoire was profiled, and TCRdb retains in-frame clones only, with some absent. The sample records under 30,000 clones, 96% being singletons. Sequenced: blood. These receptors were collected from a girl aged 2 to 9 with cystic fibrosis.

J is TRBJ1-4 and V is TRBV30; D is ambiguous. V lost 2 bases and J lost 5, with 12 bases in between. The CDR3 runs to 14 residues. The germline V gene has CDR1 GTSNPN and CDR2 SVGIG (reference sequence). The DNA of the CDR3 is TGTGCCTGGAGTCCTCAGCCAAAGAATGAAAAACTGTTTTTT. Encoded protein: CAWSPQPKNEKLFF.

The V gene is TRBV2, the J gene TRBJ2-3; D possibly uses TRBD1 or TRBD2 (7 bases each). Between the trimmed V and J ends, which lost 9 bases and 2 bases, there was a span of 21 bases. This CDR3 is 16 amino acids long. CDR1 is SNHLY and CDR2 is FYNNEI in the germline V gene. For the CDR3, the DNA is TGTGCCAGTAGGGAGGGGGCCAGCGGGGTCACAGATACGCAGTATTTT. Residues: CASREGASGVTDTQYF.

The chain links TRBV27 to TRBJ2-1; D is unclear. The CDR3 extends over 12 amino acids. The germline V gene encodes CDR1 MNHEY and CDR2 SMNVEV (reference sequence). V lost 4 bases, J lost 6 bases, and 7 bases lay in between. CDR3 amino acids: CASSSYLNEQFF. The CDR3 DNA is TGTGCCAGCAGTTCGTATCTCAATGAGCAGTTCTTC.

The rearrangement joins TRBV6-4 to TRBJ1-5, with unresolved D. This CDR3 has 12 amino acids. V dropped 0 bases and J dropped 6 bases, with 3 bases sitting between them. Germline CDR1 is MRHNA and CDR2 is SNTAGT. CDR3 amino acids: CASSDSGQPQHF. In DNA form, the CDR3 reads TGTGCCAGCAGTGACTCGGGTCAGCCCCAGCATTTT.

This chain uses TRBV7-8 with TRBJ2-7, with 12 bases identical to TRBD2. Per the germline V gene, CDR1 is SGHVS and CDR2 is FQNEAQ. This CDR3 spans 14 amino acids. Trimming took 8 bases from V and 1 from J; bases not matched to a gene: 3. CDR3 DNA sequence: TGTGCCAGCCAGACTAGCGGGAGTTCCTACGAGCAGTACTTC. Residues: CASQTSGSSYEQYF.

The rearrangement uses TRBV10-3 and TRBJ2-5; possible D gene TRBD2, 5 bases. This CDR3 spans 14 amino acids. With 10 bases removed from V and 3 bases from J, the gap between germline ends came to 18 bases. Per the germline V gene, CDR1 is ENHRY and CDR2 is SYGVKD. DNA of the CDR3: TGTGCCAAGCCGAGGGAAGGGTGGGAAGAGACCCAGTACTTC. It encodes CAKPREGWEETQYF.

The V call is TRBV19, the J call TRBJ1-2; unclear D gene. Trimming stripped 1 base from V and 3 bases from J, with 12 bases between. Germline V gene lookup returns CDR1 LNHDA and CDR2 SQIVND (reference sequence). The CDR3 extends over 15 amino acids. The CDR3 spells CASSIGHLRDYGYTF. CDR3 sequence (DNA): TGTGCCAGTAGTATAGGACACTTACGGGACTATGGCTACACCTTC. Full variable domain (remainder filled in from reference TRBV19 and TRBJ1-2): DGGITQSPKYLFRKEGQNVTLSCEQNLNHDAMYWYRQDPGQGLRLIYYSQIVNDFQKGDIAEGYSVSREKKESFPLTVTSAQKNPTAFYLCASSIGHLRDYGYTFGSGTRLTVV.

The chain is built from TRBV7-9 and TRBJ1-1; 8 bases are shared with TRBD1. V lost 6 bases, J lost 5 bases, and 11 bases stayed unmatched. The V gene's germline CDR1 is SEHNR and CDR2 FQNEAQ (reference sequence). The CDR3 is 15 amino acids. CDR3 residues: CASRPTGQGGTEAFF. In nucleotides, the CDR3 is TGTGCCAGCAGACCTACCGGACAGGGCGGAACTGAAGCTTTCTTT.

The rearrangement links TRBV5-3 to TRBJ1-5; D gene unclear. TRBV5-3 is an open reading frame whose function is uncertain. The length of the CDR3 is 15 residues. V was trimmed by 0 bases and J by 6 bases, leaving 13 bases between them. The CDR3 loop reads CARSLGEVCPQPQHF. The CDR3 DNA reads as TGTGCCAGAAGCTTGGGTGAGGTGTGTCCTCAGCCCCAGCATTTT.

The chain uses TRBV5-1 and TRBJ2-5; D gene unclear. CDR1 SGHRS and CDR2 YFSETQ come from the germline V gene. There are 15 residues in the CDR3. Trimming took off 4 bases at V and 1 base at J, with 14 bases between the two ends. The CDR3 region has the DNA TGCGCCAGCAGCCCAATGGGCCTCCCCCAAGAGACCCAGTACTTC. Translation gives CASSPMGLPQETQYF.

The gene calls are TRBV9 and TRBJ2-1; perhaps TRBD2 as D (7 bases). V was clipped by 0 bases and J by 9 bases, with 10 bases between them. The CDR3 consists of 13 residues. Germline CDR1 reads SGDLS; CDR2 reads YYNGEE. DNA for the CDR3: TGTGCCAGCAGCGTAGCGGGGGGCGGTGAGCAGTTCTTC. The encoded protein is CASSVAGGGEQFF. The variable domain in full, completed from reference TRBV9 and TRBJ2-1, reads DSGVTQTPKHLITATGQRVTLRCSPRSGDLSVYWYQQSLDQGLQFLIQYYNGEERAKGNILERFSAQQFPDLHSELNLSSLELGDSALYFCASSVAGGGEQFFGPGTRLTVL.

Of note for this clone: No DNA is shown, since the ends of the CDR3 on it are uncertain; the CDR3 is the one TCRdb lists. This chain links TRBV19 with TRBJ1-1; the table's D call, TRBD1, was not checked against the DNA. The CDR3 region is 15 residues in length, termini included. Germline loops: CDR1 LNHDA, CDR2 SQIVND (reference sequence). This CDR3 is CASSIVGTGADITFF.

The gene calls are TRBV20-1 and TRBJ1-1; maybe TRBD1 (6 bases). Looked up from germline, CDR1 is DFQATT and CDR2 is SNEGSKA (reference sequence). This CDR3 has 11 residues. Between the trimmed V and J ends, which lost 6 bases and 10 bases, there was a span of 15 bases. The CDR3 spells CSALGARGAFF. The DNA of the CDR3 is TGCAGTGCCCTGGGGGCGAGAGGAGCTTTCTTT.

The rearrangement uses TRBV25-1 and TRBJ2-1, with TRBD2 matching over 8 bases. The V gene end was trimmed by 4 bases and the J gene end by 6 bases; junction bases not matched to a gene: 8. Looked up from germline, CDR1 is MGHDK and CDR2 is SYGVNS. The CDR3 has 15 residues. The CDR3 DNA is TGTGCCAGCAGTGCCCGGGAGGGCCGAGGCAATGAGCAGTTCTTC. It yields the protein CASSAREGRGNEQFF. The full variable domain, rest sourced from reference TRBV25-1 and TRBJ2-1, is EADIYQTPRYLVIGTGKKITLECSQTMGHDKMYWYQQDPGMELHLIHYSYGVNSTEKGDLSSESTVSRIRTEHFPLTLESARPSHTSQYLCASSAREGRGNEQFFGPGTRLTVL.

The CDR3 reads CASLQAGFDGYTF. The DNA for the CDR3 is TGTGCCAGCTTACAGGCGGGATTTGATGGCTACACCTTC. The V and J genes are TRBV18 and TRBJ1-2, with D tentatively TRBD1 (5 bases). V shed 7 bases and J shed 6 bases, with 15 bases lying between them. The length of the CDR3 is 13 residues. The germline V gene encodes CDR1 KGHSH and CDR2 LQKENI. Filled out from reference TRBV18 and TRBJ1-2, the complete variable domain reads NAGVMQNPRHLVRRRGQEARLRCSPMKGHSHVYWYRQLPEEGLKFMVYLQKENIIDESGMPKERFSAEFPKEGPSILRIQQVVRGDSAAYFCASLQAGFDGYTFGSGTRLTVV.

The chain uses TRBV15 and TRBJ2-7; D perhaps matches TRBD2 (5 bases). With 0 bases removed from V and 3 bases from J, the gap between germline ends came to 12 bases. Germline CDR1 reads LNHNV; CDR2 reads YYDKDF (reference sequence). CDR3 length: 15 amino acids. CDR3 DNA sequence: TGTGCCACCAGCAGAGATCCCGCCGGGGTCTACGAGCAGTACTTC. Its translation: CATSRDPAGVYEQYF.

The gene calls are TRBV28 and TRBJ2-7, with no clear D. There are 13 residues in the CDR3. V lost 6 bases and J lost 2, with 11 bases in between. Germline-derived CDR1 and CDR2 are MDHEN and SYDVKM. The CDR3 region is CASSFRAAYEQYF. Written as DNA, the CDR3 is TGTGCCAGCAGCTTCCGGGCCGCCTACGAGCAGTACTTC. The full variable domain, its missing parts supplied by reference TRBV28 and TRBJ2-7, is DVKVTQSSRYLVKRTGEKVFLECVQDMDHENMFWYRQDPGLGLRLIYFSYDVKMKEKGDIPEGYSVSREKKERFSLILESASTNQTSMYLCASSFRAAYEQYFGPGTRLTVT.

The chain carries TRBV11-1 and TRBJ2-5; D is unresolved. Germline lookup yields CDR1 SGHAT and CDR2 FQDESV (reference sequence). V was clipped by 4 bases and J by 5 bases, with 11 bases between them. The length of the CDR3 is 13 residues. The CDR3 DNA reads as TGTGCCAGCAGCTCCCCCCCAGATGAGACCCAGTACTTC. Its translation is CASSSPPDETQYF.

V and J are TRBV10-3 and TRBJ2-7, with D perhaps given as TRBD1 or TRBD2 (6 bases each). The germline V gene has CDR1 ENHRY and CDR2 SYGVKD. CDR3 length: 13 amino acids. V lost 8 bases, J lost 3 bases, and 14 bases lay in between. Here the CDR3 DNA reads TGTGCCATCCGGGGCGGAGGGGGCTACGAGCAGTACTTC. The encoded protein is CAIRGGGGYEQYF.